A selection of T cell receptor beta chains follows, all from one sample in a study of Graves' ophthalmopathy and Graves' hyperthyroidism. A single record per CDR3 protein comes from TCRdb applying MiXCR to the multiplex PCR reads. The data show a few hundred thousand distinct CDR3 sequences, 35% to 40% seen once. Specimen: peripheral blood or thyroid tissue (not recorded which). The receptors come from an adult man with Graves' hyperthyroidism. Each CDR3 is given with its conserved first and last residue. A D gene is named only where the DNA matches it firmly. Not all rows give a size; the values are once, few, many and, for expanded clones, a class.

TGTGCCAGCAGCCCGGGGACAGGTGGGGGAGTAGATACGCAGTATTTT | CASSPGTGGGVDTQYF | TRBJ2-3 | TRBD1 | TRBV25-1 | NA
TGTGCCAGCAGCGCCGGAGGGACAGCAGAAAAACTGTTTTTT | CASSAGGTAEKLFF | TRBJ1-4 | TRBD1 | TRBV9 | many
TGTGCCAGCAGTTTAGGCGCGGGAGGTCTCGAGCAGTACTTC | CASSLGAGGLEQYF | TRBJ2-7 | TRBD2 | TRBV27 | few
TGCAGCGTTGCCGGGACGGTGGGCGCTGAAGCTTTCTTT | CSVAGTVGAEAFF | TRBJ1-1 | NA | TRBV29-1 | NA
TGCAGTGCTCAGGACCCATACGAGCAGTACTTC | CSAQDPYEQYF | TRBJ2-7 | NA | TRBV20-1 | many
TGCAGCGTTGACGGATTGGGTCAGGGCACTGAAGCTTTCTTT | CSVDGLGQGTEAFF | TRBJ1-1 | NA | TRBV29-1 | NA
TGTGCCAGCTCCCGGACAGGGGGGAACTATGGCTACACCTTC | CASSRTGGNYGYTF | TRBJ1-2 | TRBD1 | TRBV2 | many
TGTGCCAGCAGCTTCCCGGGTGTCCAAGAGACCCAGTACTTC | CASSFPGVQETQYF | TRBJ2-5 | NA | TRBV7-9 | many
TGTGCCACCAGCAGCAAGGGACTAGCGGGGGATGATGGGGCCAACGTCCTGACTTTC | CATSSKGLAGDDGANVLTF | TRBJ2-6 | TRBD2 | TRBV15 | NA
TGCAGTGCTAGTGGGACTAGCGGAGGGAACACTGAAGCTTTCTTT | CSASGTSGGNTEAFF | TRBJ1-1 | NA | TRBV20-1 | once
TGTGCCAGTAGACCCCCGGGACAGTTAGGGGCCGGGGAGCTGTTTTTT | CASRPPGQLGAGELFF | TRBJ2-2 | TRBD1 | TRBV19 | many
TGTGCCATCACCCCGGACAGGGGCTACGAGCAGTACTTC | CAITPDRGYEQYF | TRBJ2-7 | TRBD1 | TRBV10-3 | few
TGCGCCAGCAGCTTGGTGCCTAGCGGGGAGGAGACCCAGTACTTC | CASSLVPSGEETQYF | TRBJ2-5 | TRBD2 | TRBV5-1 | NA
TGTGCCAGACCGGACAGGGGGCTAGGAAACACCATATATTTT | CARPDRGLGNTIYF | TRBJ1-3 | TRBD1 | TRBV6-4 | many
TGCAGTGCTGCCTCTACAGGGGGGGGGTTCACTGAAGCTTTCTTT | CSAASTGGGFTEAFF | TRBJ1-1 | TRBD1 | TRBV20-1 | NA
TGTGCCAGCATCTTGCGTGGGGTTTCACCCCTCCACTTT | CASILRGVSPLHF | TRBJ1-6 | NA | TRBV6-6 | few
TGTGCCAGCAGCTTCCCGGCAGGGGGATCTGGGGCCAACGTCCTGACTTTC | CASSFPAGGSGANVLTF | TRBJ2-6 | TRBD1 | TRBV7-8 | few
TGTGCCAGCAGCTTAGTTGCGGGGATTGAGACCCAGTACTTC | CASSLVAGIETQYF | TRBJ2-5 | NA | TRBV7-9 | NA
TGTGCCATCAGTGTCGGCGGGCAGCCCCAGCATTTT | CAISVGGQPQHF | TRBJ1-5 | NA | TRBV10-3 | many
TGTGCCAGCAGTTATTTAGCGTTCGCCGGGGAGCTGTTTTTT | CASSYLAFAGELFF | TRBJ2-2 | NA | TRBV6-2/TRBV6-3 | many
TGCGCCAGCAGTGGGGACAGGGACGGCTCTGGCTACGCCTTC | CASSGDRDGSGYAF | TRBJ1-2 | TRBD1 | TRBV10-2 | NA
TGTGCCAGCAGCTTAGGACTAGCGGAATACGAGCAGTACTTC | CASSLGLAEYEQYF | TRBJ2-7 | TRBD2 | TRBV11-2 | many
TGCAGCGTTGACAGTTACTACGAGCAGTACTTC | CSVDSYYEQYF | TRBJ2-7 | NA | TRBV29-1 | many
TGTGCCAGCAGCTTAGCGCGGGGAGTCGACTACGAGCAGTACTTC | CASSLARGVDYEQYF | TRBJ2-7 | NA | TRBV7-9 | many
TGTGCCAGCAGGAACCGGGACAGGGGACCCTACGAGCAGTACTTC | CASRNRDRGPYEQYF | TRBJ2-7 | TRBD1 | TRBV6-5 | few
TGCAGTGCTAGATGGTCGCTTGATGGCTACACCTTC | CSARWSLDGYTF | TRBJ1-2 | NA | TRBV20-1 | many
TGCGCCAGCAGCTCCGCGGGGACGGGGAACACTGAAGCTTTCTTT | CASSSAGTGNTEAFF | TRBJ1-1 | NA | TRBV5-1 | many
TGTGCCAGCAGCCGGGACAGGGGAGATACGCAGTATTTT | CASSRDRGDTQYF | TRBJ2-3 | TRBD1 | TRBV25-1 | NA
TGTGCCAGCAGACACACTACGGGGAACCTGAACTATGGCTACACCTTC | CASRHTTGNLNYGYTF | TRBJ1-2 | NA | TRBV12-3/TRBV12-4 | NA
TGTGCCAGCAGGTCAAAGGGGGCGGCGTCTGAAGCTTTCTTT | CASRSKGAASEAFF | TRBJ1-1 | TRBD1 | TRBV12-3/TRBV12-4 | many
TGCAGCGTCATGGACAGGGGAGAAAGGTCGAACACTGAAGCTTTCTTT | CSVMDRGERSNTEAFF | TRBJ1-1 | TRBD1 | TRBV29-1 | many
TGTGCCAGTAGTATTGGGAGAGTCGGCACTGAAGCTTTCTTT | CASSIGRVGTEAFF | TRBJ1-1 | NA | TRBV19 | many
TGCAGTGCCAAGGGGACAGGGGACAGTAATGAAAAACTGTTTTTT | CSAKGTGDSNEKLFF | TRBJ1-4 | TRBD1 | TRBV20-1 | many